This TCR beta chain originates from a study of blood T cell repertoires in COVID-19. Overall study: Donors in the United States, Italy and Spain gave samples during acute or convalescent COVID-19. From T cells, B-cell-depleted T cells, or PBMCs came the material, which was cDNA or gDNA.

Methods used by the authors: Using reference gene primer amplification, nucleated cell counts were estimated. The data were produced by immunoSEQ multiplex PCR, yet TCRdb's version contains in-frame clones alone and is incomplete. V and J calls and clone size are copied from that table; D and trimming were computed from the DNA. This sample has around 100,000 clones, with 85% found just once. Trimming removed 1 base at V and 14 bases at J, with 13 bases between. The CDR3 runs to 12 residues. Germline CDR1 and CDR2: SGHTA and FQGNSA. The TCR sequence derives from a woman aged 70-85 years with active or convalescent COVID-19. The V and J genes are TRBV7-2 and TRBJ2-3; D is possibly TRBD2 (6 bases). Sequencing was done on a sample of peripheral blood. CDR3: CASSLEVGSWYF. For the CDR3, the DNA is TGTGCCAGCAGCTTAGAAGTCGGGAGTTGGTATTTT.